The clone carrying this TCR beta chain is a singleton in its sample. As yet, its antigen is unknown. This may be a read error: a much more frequent sequence differs by one nucleotide. Given the absence of the conserved phenylalanine or tryptophan at the CDR3 end, a read error is likely. The entry originates in a study of T cells in Graves' hyperthyroidism and ophthalmopathy. Amplification yielded TCR beta CDR3 regions, with RNA transcripts as the source. Primed by the HTBI set, a first-round RT-PCR was run on the TCR CDR3. TCRdb processed the multiplex PCR reads anew with MiXCR; each CDR3 protein has one entry. Of roughly 700,000 distinct CDR3 sequences listed, 30% to 40% were seen once; the top ten hold about a third. Trimming removed 8 bases from V and 3 bases from J, with 16 bases in between. The CDR3 totals 14 residues. The germline CDR1 and CDR2 sequences are ENHRY and SYGVKD. Patients counted as stable if ophthalmopathy did not develop within 18 months. Exclusion of a patient resulted from uncontrolled infection, other autoimmune disease, pregnancy or lactation. Diagnoses used clinical symptoms, serum thyroxine and TRAb, thyroid ultrasound and orbital computed tomography.

Study-level points and caveats: The model foresaw ophthalmopathy a median around 6 months prior to onset.

The clonotype comes from a woman between 40 and 50 years old with Graves' hyperthyroidism. Sequenced material: blood. This sequence joins TRBV10-3 and TRBJ1-1; D possibly corresponds to TRBD1 (6 bases). CDR3 DNA: TGTGCCATCCAAGGGGGAGGATTTTACACTGAAGCTTTCCTT. Translation: CAIQGGGFYTEAFL.